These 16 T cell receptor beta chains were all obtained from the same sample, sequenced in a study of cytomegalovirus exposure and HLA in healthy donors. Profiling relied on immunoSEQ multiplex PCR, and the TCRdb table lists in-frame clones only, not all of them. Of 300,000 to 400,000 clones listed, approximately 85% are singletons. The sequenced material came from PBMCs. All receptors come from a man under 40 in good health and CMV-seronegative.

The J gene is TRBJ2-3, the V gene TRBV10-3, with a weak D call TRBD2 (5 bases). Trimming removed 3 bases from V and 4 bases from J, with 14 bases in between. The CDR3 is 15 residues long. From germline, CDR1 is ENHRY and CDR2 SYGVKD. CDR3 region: CAISDTTTAADTQYF. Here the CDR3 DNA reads TGTGCCATCAGTGACACGACTACGGCGGCAGATACGCAGTATTTT.

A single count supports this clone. The CDR3 nucleotides read TGCGCCAGCAGCCAAGATTGGGCGGGGGCGAACTCCTACGAGCAGTACTTC. Its protein product is CASSQDWAGANSYEQYF. The rearrangement uses TRBV4-3 and TRBJ2-7; TRBD2 might be the D (7 bases). The V end lost 0 bases, the J end lost 0 bases, and 15 bases lay between the germline ends. Germline V lookup: CDR1 LGHNA, CDR2 YSLEER. The CDR3 is 17 residues long.

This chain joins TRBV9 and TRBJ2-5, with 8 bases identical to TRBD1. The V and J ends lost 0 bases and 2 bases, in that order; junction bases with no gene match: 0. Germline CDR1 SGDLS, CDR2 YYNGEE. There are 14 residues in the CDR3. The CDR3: CASSVGDRQETQYF. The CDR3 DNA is TGTGCCAGCAGCGTAGGGGACAGGCAAGAGACCCAGTACTTC.

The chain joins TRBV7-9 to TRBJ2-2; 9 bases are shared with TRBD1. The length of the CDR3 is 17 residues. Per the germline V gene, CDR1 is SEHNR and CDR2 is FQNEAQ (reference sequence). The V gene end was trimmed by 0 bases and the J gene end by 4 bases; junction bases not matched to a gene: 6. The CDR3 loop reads CASSLAADRGGTGELFF. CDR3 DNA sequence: TGTGCCAGCAGCTTAGCCGCGGACAGGGGAGGCACCGGGGAGCTGTTTTTT.

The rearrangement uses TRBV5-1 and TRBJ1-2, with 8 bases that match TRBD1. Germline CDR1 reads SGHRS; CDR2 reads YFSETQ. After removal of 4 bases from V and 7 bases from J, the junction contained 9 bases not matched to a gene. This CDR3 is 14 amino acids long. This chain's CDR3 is CASSAGQALVGYTF. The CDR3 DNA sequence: TGCGCCAGCAGCGCGGGACAGGCCCTTGTTGGCTACACCTTC.

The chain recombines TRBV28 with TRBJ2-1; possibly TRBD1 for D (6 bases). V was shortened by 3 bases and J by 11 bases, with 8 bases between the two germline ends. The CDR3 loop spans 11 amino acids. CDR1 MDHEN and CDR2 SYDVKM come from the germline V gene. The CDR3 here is CASSLGHQQFF. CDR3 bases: TGTGCCAGCAGTTTGGGACATCAGCAGTTCTTC.

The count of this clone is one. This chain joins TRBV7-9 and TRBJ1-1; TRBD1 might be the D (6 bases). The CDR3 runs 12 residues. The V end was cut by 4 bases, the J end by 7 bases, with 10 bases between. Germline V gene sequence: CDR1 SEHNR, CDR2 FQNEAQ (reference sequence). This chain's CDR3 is CASSYSDSEAFF. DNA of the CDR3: TGTGCCAGCAGCTATTCGGACAGTGAAGCTTTCTTT.

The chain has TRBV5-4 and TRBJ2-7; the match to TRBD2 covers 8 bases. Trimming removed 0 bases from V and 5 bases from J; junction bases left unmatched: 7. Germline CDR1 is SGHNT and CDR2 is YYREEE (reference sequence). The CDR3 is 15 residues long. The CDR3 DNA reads TGTGCCAGCAGCTTGGGTGGACTAGCAGGACACGAGCAGTACTTC. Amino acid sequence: CASSLGGLAGHEQYF. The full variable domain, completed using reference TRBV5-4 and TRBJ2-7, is ETGVTQSPTHLIKTRGQQVTLRCSSQSGHNTVSWYQQALGQGPQFIFQYYREEENGRGNFPPRFSGLQFPNYSSELNVNALELDDSALYLCASSLGGLAGHEQYFGPGTRLTVT.

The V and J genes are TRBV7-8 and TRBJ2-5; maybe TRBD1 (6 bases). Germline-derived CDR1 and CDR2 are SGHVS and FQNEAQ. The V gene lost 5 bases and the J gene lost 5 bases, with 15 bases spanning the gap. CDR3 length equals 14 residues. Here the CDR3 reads CASSHRRGRETQYF. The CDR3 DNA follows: TGTGCCAGCAGCCATCGCAGGGGCAGGGAGACCCAGTACTTC.

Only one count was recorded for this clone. The CDR3 protein is CASSGHRGLGTQYF. The CDR3 DNA reads TGTGCCAGCAGTGGTCACAGGGGGCTCGGGACCCAGTACTTC. J is TRBJ2-5 and V is TRBV2; TRBD1 aligns across 9 bases. The CDR3 runs to 14 residues. Germline V gives CDR1 SNHLY, CDR2 FYNNEI. V lost 4 bases and J lost 7; bases outside the gene matches: 7.

The CDR3, as DNA: TGTGCCAGCATTCAAGACAGGGTTTTGAACACTGAAGCTTTCTTT. Translation gives CASIQDRVLNTEAFF. The chain joins TRBV6-5 to TRBJ1-1, with TRBD1 matching over 7 bases. The CDR3 has 15 amino acids. V lost 7 bases and J lost 0; bases outside the gene matches: 8. Germline V gene sequence: CDR1 MNHEY, CDR2 SVGAGI.

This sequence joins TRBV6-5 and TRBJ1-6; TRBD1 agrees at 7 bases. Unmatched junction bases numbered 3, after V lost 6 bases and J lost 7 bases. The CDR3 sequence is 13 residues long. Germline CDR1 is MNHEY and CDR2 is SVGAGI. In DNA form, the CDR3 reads TGTGCCAGCAGACAGGGGCGAAATTCACCCCTCCACTTT. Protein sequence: CASRQGRNSPLHF.

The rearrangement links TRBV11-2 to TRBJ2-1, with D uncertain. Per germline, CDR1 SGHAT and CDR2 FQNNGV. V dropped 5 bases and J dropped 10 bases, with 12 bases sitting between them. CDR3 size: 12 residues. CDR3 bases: TGTGCCAGCAGCCCCTCTGGTGAGGAGCAGTTCTTC. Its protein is CASSPSGEEQFF.

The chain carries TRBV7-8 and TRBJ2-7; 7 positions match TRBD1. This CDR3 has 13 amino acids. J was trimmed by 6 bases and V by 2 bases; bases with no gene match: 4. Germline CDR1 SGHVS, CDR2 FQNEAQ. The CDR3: CASSLTGVSEQYF. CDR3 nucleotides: TGTGCCAGCAGCTTAACAGGGGTCTCCGAGCAGTACTTC.

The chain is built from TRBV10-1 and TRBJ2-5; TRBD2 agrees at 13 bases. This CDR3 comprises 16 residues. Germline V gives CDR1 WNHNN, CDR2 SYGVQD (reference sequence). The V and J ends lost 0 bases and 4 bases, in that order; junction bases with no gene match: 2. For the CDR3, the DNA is TGCGCCAGCAGTGAGTCCTGGACTAGCGGGGGAGAGACCCAGTACTTC. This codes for CASSESWTSGGETQYF.

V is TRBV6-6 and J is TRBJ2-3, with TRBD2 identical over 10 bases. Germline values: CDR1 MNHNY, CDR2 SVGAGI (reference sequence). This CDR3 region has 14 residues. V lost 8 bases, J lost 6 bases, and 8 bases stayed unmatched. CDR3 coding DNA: TGTGCCAGCGGGGAGCGGGGGGGCCCCGATACGCAGTATTTT. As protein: CASGERGGPDTQYF.